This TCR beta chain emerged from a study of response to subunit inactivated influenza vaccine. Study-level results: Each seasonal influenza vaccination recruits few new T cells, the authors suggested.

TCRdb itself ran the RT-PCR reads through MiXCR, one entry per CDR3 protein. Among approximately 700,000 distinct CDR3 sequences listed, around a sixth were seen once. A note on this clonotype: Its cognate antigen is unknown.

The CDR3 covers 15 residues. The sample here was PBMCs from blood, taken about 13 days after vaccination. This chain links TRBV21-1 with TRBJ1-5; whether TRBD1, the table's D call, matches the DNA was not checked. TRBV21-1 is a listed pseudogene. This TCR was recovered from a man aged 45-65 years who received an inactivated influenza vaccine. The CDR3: CASSSWTGGNQPQHF. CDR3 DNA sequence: TGTGCCAGCAGCTCCTGGACAGGGGGCAATCAGCCCCAGCATTTT.